These 9 T cell receptor beta chains were sequenced from one sample in a study of blood T cell repertoires in COVID-19. The method was immunoSEQ multiplex PCR; TCRdb's version includes in-frame clones alone and lacks a portion of them. The sample lists under 200,000 clones, around nine tenths seen once, with 10% in the top ten. Sequenced sample: peripheral blood. These receptors came from a woman between 65 and 79 years old with COVID-19, enrolled during active disease.

The chain is built from TRBV7-9 and TRBJ2-7; 7 bases fit TRBD1. J gave up 4 bases and V 5 bases, and 8 bases lay outside the gene matches. This CDR3 spans 14 amino acids. Germline V CDR1 and CDR2: SEHNR, FQNEAQ (reference sequence). The CDR3 sequence: CASSPGTVFYEQYF. The CDR3 region has the DNA TGTGCCAGCAGCCCCGGGACAGTATTTTACGAGCAGTACTTC.

The genes are TRBV3-1 (or the pseudogene TRBV3-2) and TRBJ2-3, with 9 bases identical to TRBD2. CDR3 length: 16 amino acids. With 1 base clipped from V and 1 base from J, the junction kept 3 bases outside the gene matches. CDR1 and CDR2 (germline): LGHDT, YNNKEL (reference sequence). CDR3 residues: CASSQGVAGGTDTQYF. The CDR3 bases are TGTGCCAGCAGCCAAGGCGTAGCGGGGGGCACAGATACGCAGTATTTT.

V is TRBV29-1 and J is TRBJ1-3; maybe TRBD1 (5 bases). CDR3 length: 14 residues. The germline V gene has CDR1 SQVTM and CDR2 ANQGSEA. Trimming cost V 6 bases and J 4 bases, with 16 bases left between them. The CDR3 region has the DNA TGCAGCGTGGGGGACGGGAGAAGGGGAAACACCATATATTTT. Amino acid sequence: CSVGDGRRGNTIYF.

The chain joins TRBV11-2 to TRBJ2-7; the match to TRBD1 covers 7 bases. Germline CDR1 reads SGHAT; CDR2 reads FQNNGV. V shed 5 bases and J 5 bases; nucleotides not matched to a gene: 9. This CDR3 region has 14 residues. CDR3 sequence (DNA): TGTGCCAGCAGCCGACAGGGTGCCTCGGACGAGCAGTACTTC. This translates into CASSRQGASDEQYF.

The rearrangement joins TRBV7-2 to TRBJ2-3, with 12 bases that match TRBD2. The V gene's germline CDR1 is SGHTA and CDR2 FQGNSA. This CDR3 is 16 amino acids long. Germline trimming cut 1 base from V and 14 bases from J; bases unmatched to any gene: 13. The DNA of the CDR3 is TGTGCCAGCAGCTTAGAAGGGCCTAGCGGGGGGGCCTTGGGGTATTTT. This translates into CASSLEGPSGGALGYF. The variable domain in full, completed from reference TRBV7-2 and TRBJ2-3, reads GAGVSQSPSNKVTEKGKDVELRCDPISGHTALYWYRQSLGQGLEFLIYFQGNSAPDKSGLPSDRFSAERTGGSVSTLTIQRTQQEDSAVYLCASSLEGPSGGALGYFGPGTRLTVL.

J is TRBJ1-2 and V is TRBV30; D may be TRBD1 (5 bases). Between the trimmed V and J ends, which lost 2 bases and 8 bases, there was a span of 12 bases. The CDR3 totals 12 residues. Germline V CDR1 and CDR2: GTSNPN, SVGIG (reference sequence). The CDR3 loop reads CAWSPGEGGYTF. As DNA, the CDR3 is TGTGCCTGGAGTCCGGGGGAGGGGGGCTACACCTTC.

The chain has TRBV27 and TRBJ2-6; D is unclear. The CDR3 length is 16 residues. The germline V gene encodes CDR1 MNHEY and CDR2 SMNVEV (reference sequence). Trimming shortened V by 2 bases and J by 1 base, and 9 bases separated the two germline ends. The CDR3 spells CASSLESMSGANVLTF. The CDR3 coding sequence is TGTGCCAGCAGTTTAGAGTCCATGTCTGGGGCCAACGTCCTGACTTTC.

About this clone itself: Other DNA sequences in the sample encode the same CDR3. The V and J genes are TRBV6-5 and TRBJ1-1; possibly TRBD1 for D (6 bases). This CDR3 contains 14 residues. Germline assignment: CDR1 MNHEY and CDR2 SVGAGI. Trimming pared 0 bases from V and 3 bases from J, leaving 8 bases between. The CDR3 DNA is TGTGCCAGCAGTTACTCCTCAGGGGACACTGAAGCTTTCTTT. Translating it yields CASSYSSGDTEAFF.

The chain recombines TRBV24-1 with TRBJ2-1, with D possibly matching TRBD1 (5 bases). Germline CDR1 KGHDR, CDR2 SFDVKD. V lost 5 bases to trimming and J lost 7 bases, with 20 bases between them. CDR3 length equals 16 residues. The CDR3: CATSGQGLRTGNEQFF. The CDR3 bases are TGTGCCACCAGTGGCCAGGGATTACGGACGGGTAATGAGCAGTTCTTC.